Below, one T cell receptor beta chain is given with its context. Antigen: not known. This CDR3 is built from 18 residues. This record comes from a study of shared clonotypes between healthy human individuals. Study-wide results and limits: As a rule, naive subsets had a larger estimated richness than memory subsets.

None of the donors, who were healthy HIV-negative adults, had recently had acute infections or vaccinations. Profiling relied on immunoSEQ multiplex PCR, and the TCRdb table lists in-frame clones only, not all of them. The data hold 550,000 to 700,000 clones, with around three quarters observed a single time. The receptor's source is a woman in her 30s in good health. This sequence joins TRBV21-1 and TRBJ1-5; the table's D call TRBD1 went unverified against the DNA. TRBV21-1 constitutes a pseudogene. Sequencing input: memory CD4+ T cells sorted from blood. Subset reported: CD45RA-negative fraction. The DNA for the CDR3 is TGTGCCGCAGTCGTGGGCTTTTCTCCTTATTATAGCAATCAGCCCCAGCATTTT. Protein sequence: CAAVVGFSPYYSNQPQHF.